This TCR beta chain emerged from a study of blood T cell repertoires in COVID-19. The sample holds one count of this clone. From germline, CDR1 is KGHSH and CDR2 LQKENI. V lost 6 bases to trimming and J lost 3 bases; unmatched junction nucleotides: 5. This CDR3 is 16 amino acids long. TCRdb's copy holds only in-frame clones and misses some; the assay was immunoSEQ multiplex PCR. The table lists 100,000 or so clones, approximately 86% of them singletons. The receptor's source is a woman in her forties or fifties who had recovered from COVID-19. The genes are TRBV18 and TRBJ2-3; 14 nucleotides align to TRBD2. Specimen: PBMCs or T cells enriched from blood (not recorded which). The CDR3 sequence is CASSPGLAGVTDTQYF. The CDR3, as DNA: TGTGCCAGCTCCCCGGGACTAGCGGGAGTAACAGATACGCAGTATTTT.